This paragraph covers one TCR beta chain sequence. The antigen remains undetermined. This sample is part of a study of cytotoxic CD8 clonotypes in ibrutinib-treated CLL. Study-level results: Clonality increased at ibrutinib response and stayed stable in sustained remission. At progression, however, it fell back toward baseline.

Assay used: immunoSEQ multiplex PCR; TCRdb lists only in-frame clones, some missing. This table holds approximately 45,000 clones, about 70% found once. Germline trimming cut 5 bases from V and 13 bases from J; bases unmatched to any gene: 9. CDR3 size: 12 residues. Germline V gives CDR1 SGHAT, CDR2 FQDESV (reference sequence). The chain combines TRBV11-1 with TRBJ1-2, with 8 bases lining up with TRBD1. The TCR sequence derives from a human donor with chronic lymphocytic leukemia. This sample comprised PBMCs, obtained after 12 months of ibrutinib treatment. CDR3 sequence: CASSQGTGVFTF. The CDR3 nucleotides are TGTGCCAGCAGCCAAGGGACAGGCGTGTTCACCTTC.